The present entry profiles one T cell receptor beta chain with its context. The antigen is unknown. Time point indicated: week 5, during vaccination. One vaccine dose held 300 ug of mutant IDH1 20-mer peptide and came with topical imiquimod. Donors harbored newly found WHO grade 3 or 4 IDH1-mutant, ATRX-lost astrocytomas. The source of the sample is a study of a mutant IDH1 vaccine in newly diagnosed glioma. Across the study: Once 4-6 weeks had passed after radiotherapy alone, vaccination started, or it started with temozolomide cycles. The treated group averaged about 41 years old and was around 62% male, about 40% female. Patients were pretreated with radiotherapy, temozolomide, or both, mostly both.

The method was immunoSEQ multiplex PCR; TCRdb's version includes in-frame clones alone and lacks a portion of them. This table has 30,000 to 35,000 clones, roughly three fifths appearing once. V was clipped by 3 bases and J by 4 bases, with 15 bases between them. Germline values: CDR1 KGHSH, CDR2 LQKENI. This CDR3 is 16 amino acids long. The origin of this receptor is a woman under 30 with glioma. J is TRBJ1-4 and V is TRBV18; weak D call: TRBD1 (6 bases). This specimen was PBMCs, taken from a glioma patient whose treatment included an IDH1 peptide vaccine. The CDR3 DNA reads TGTGCCAGCTCACCGAGGAAGGACAGCCTTAATGAAAAACTGTTTTTT. Encoded protein: CASSPRKDSLNEKLFF.